This TCR beta chain derives from a study of blood T cell repertoires in COVID-19 (dated by TCRdb to 2018 to 2021). With regard to the full study: Samples covering the acute and convalescent phases of COVID-19 were provided by collaborators in the United States, Italy and Spain. Nearly every sample came with metadata listing a de-identified subject ID, COVID-19 status, age in years and sex. Deeply sampled blood TCRbeta repertoires from subjects exposed to, actively infected with, or recovered from COVID-19 were included in the dataset. The repertoires were released in a freely available public database intended as a resource for research on the immune response to SARS-CoV-2. The samples were drawn from two sources: the first 160 participants of the ongoing ImmuneRACE study, and about 1,300 subjects contributed by 6 global collaborators. Where available, HLA class I and class II types were obtained from metadata supplied by the sample provider rather than from assay-based typing. The material from the prospective study consisted of cDNA or gDNA derived from T cells, B-cell-depleted T cells, or PBMCs.

The germline ends are 7 bases apart after V is trimmed by 1 base and J by 0 bases. The CDR3 covers 14 residues, taking in both the cysteine and the phenylalanine. The sequence is cut down to CDR3 DNA, 42 bases in frame from base 1. The germline V gene supplies CDR1 SGHRS and CDR2 YFSETQ. TCRbeta CDR3 regions were amplified from genomic DNA by means of the immunoSEQ Assay, a bias-controlled multiplex PCR. The published analysis was carried out like this. Nucleated cell counts per sample were estimated from amplification of reference gene primers within the assay. Sequence reads were collapsed and filtered to measure the absolute abundance of every unique TCRbeta CDR3 rearrangement. For each sample, productive Simpson clonality was calculated as the square root of Simpson's diversity index over productive rearrangements. The source is immuneACCESS, and TCRdb retained only in-frame sequences with V and J called. Part of the clones is not carried over; for the studies checked, unresolved V genes explain less than half of this, and the remainder is unexplained. That table is the source of V, J and clone size, and D and trimming were worked out from the DNA. In this sample the table shows over 85,000 clones, roughly 87% of which occur a single time. 4.5% to 5% of the sample goes to the ten largest clones.

Regarding this clone: The clone's antigen remains unknown. No per-base quality is available; no much larger clone lies one base away.

Points the paper makes about the study in general: The amount of clinical and demographic metadata varied by source and participant and was provided uncurated.

The collaborating institutions used their own protocols to collect whole blood in K2EDTA tubes. Collaborator samples were shipped for TCRbeta analysis as frozen whole blood, isolated PBMCs, or DNA extracted from either sample type. The sequence joins TRBV5-1 to TRBJ1-1, with a tentative D gene TRBD1 over 6 matching bases. The TCR was taken from a human donor in a cohort sampled during active COVID-19. Sequenced: peripheral blood. The CDR3 region: CASSLSGVNTEAFF. The DNA is TGCGCCAGCAGCTTGTCAGGGGTGAACACTGAAGCTTTCTTT.